Below, 25 T cell receptor beta chains from the same sample are listed, as sequenced in a study of Ad26.COV2.S vaccination and SARS-CoV-2 variants. Assay: immunoSEQ multiplex PCR; the TCRdb copy retains only in-frame clones and omits some. The table has about 680,000 clones, 89% seen once. The treatment here: some 20 received Ad26.COV2.S at low or high dose, single or two shots; roughly five received placebo; per-sample allocation not given. After the first vaccine or placebo injection, samples were drawn on day 63. The sequences come from peripheral blood, collected in a trial of Ad26.COV2.S vaccine versus placebo. Receptors were obtained from a person aged 18-65 years who received the Ad26.COV2.S COVID-19 vaccine or a placebo.

The J gene is TRBJ1-1, the V gene TRBV18; TRBD1 is a possible D gene (5 bases). CDR1 and CDR2 (germline): KGHSH, LQKENI. The CDR3 length is 13 residues. Trimming took off 6 bases at V and 8 bases at J, with 16 bases between the two ends. The CDR3 spells CASSVADTVEAFF. CDR3 nucleotides: TGTGCCAGCTCGGTCGCGGACACCGTAGAAGCTTTCTTT. Supplemented by reference TRBV18 and TRBJ1-1, the full variable domain reads NAGVMQNPRHLVRRRGQEARLRCSPMKGHSHVYWYRQLPEEGLKFMVYLQKENIIDESGMPKERFSAEFPKEGPSILRIQQVVRGDSAAYFCASSVADTVEAFFGQGTRLTVV.

The CDR3 coding sequence is TGTGCCAGTAAGGTGTCGGACTCGATCTCCTACGAGCAGTACTTC. It is translated as CASKVSDSISYEQYF. The chain links TRBV19 to TRBJ2-7; TRBD2 might be the D (5 bases). The CDR3 runs to 15 residues. With 7 bases removed from V and 0 bases from J, the gap between germline ends came to 16 bases. Looked up from germline, CDR1 is LNHDA and CDR2 is SQIVND (reference sequence).

This clone was detected once. The J gene is TRBJ2-1, the V gene TRBV24-1, with D possibly being TRBD2 (5 bases). V lost 3 bases to trimming and J lost 10 bases, with 12 bases between them. The CDR3 is 13 amino acids. Germline values: CDR1 KGHDR, CDR2 SFDVKD. Here the CDR3 DNA reads TGTGCCACCAGTGATATATTACAGCGGGAGCAGTTCTTC. Protein: CATSDILQREQFF.

The chain employs TRBV6-5 and TRBJ2-2, with D hard to call. Trimming removed 0 bases at V and 4 bases at J, with 6 bases between. The CDR3 contains 14 residues. The germline CDR1 and CDR2 sequences are MNHEY and SVGAGI. The DNA for the CDR3 is TGTGCCAGCAGTTACTCCGCTACCACCGGGGAGCTGTTTTTT. Its translation: CASSYSATTGELFF.

The rearrangement links TRBV24-1 to TRBJ1-1; D is perhaps TRBD1 (5 bases). Between the trimmed V and J ends, which lost 2 bases and 1 base, there was a span of 10 bases. Germline loops: CDR1 KGHDR, CDR2 SFDVKD. This CDR3 has 15 amino acids. This CDR3 reads CATSDSTQGNTEAFF. CDR3 sequence (DNA): TGTGCCACCAGTGATTCCACCCAGGGGAACACTGAAGCTTTCTTT.

This clone appeared once. The rearrangement uses TRBV5-1 and TRBJ1-3; D perhaps matches TRBD1 (6 bases). The germline V gene encodes CDR1 SGHRS and CDR2 YFSETQ. This CDR3 region has 14 residues. V was pared by 4 bases and J by 6 bases, with 14 bases between. Written as DNA, the CDR3 is TGCGCCAGCAGCCTGGACAGTTCCCTAAACACCATATATTTT. Translation: CASSLDSSLNTIYF.

This chain links TRBV19 with TRBJ2-3, with D hard to call. This CDR3 is built from 14 residues. Germline V gene data show CDR1 as LNHDA and CDR2 as SQIVND (reference sequence). Trimming pared 0 bases from V and 2 bases from J, leaving 6 bases between. The CDR3 here is CASSIDGDTDTQYF. The CDR3 DNA reads TGTGCCAGTAGTATAGATGGCGACACAGATACGCAGTATTTT.

The CDR3 loop reads CATSDFSDFTGELFF. CDR3 DNA sequence: TGTGCCACCAGTGATTTTTCGGATTTTACCGGGGAGCTGTTTTTT. The genes are TRBV24-1 and TRBJ2-2; D ambiguous. V was shortened by 1 base and J by 5 bases, with 10 bases between the two germline ends. There are 15 residues in the CDR3. Per germline, CDR1 KGHDR and CDR2 SFDVKD.

The chain has TRBV7-6 and TRBJ2-5; TRBD1 aligns across 7 bases. V dropped 1 base and J dropped 2; count of bases not matched to a gene: 7. CDR1 is SGHVS and CDR2 is FNYEAQ in the germline V gene. This CDR3 has 16 residues. The CDR3 DNA follows: TGTGCCAGCAGCTTAGAAAGGACAGGCGTTCAAGAGACCCAGTACTTC. Amino acids: CASSLERTGVQETQYF.

The chain uses TRBV9 and TRBJ2-7; D could derive from TRBD1 or TRBD2 (6 bases each). V was pared by 0 bases and J by 5 bases, with 12 bases between. The CDR3 loop spans 14 amino acids. Germline lookup yields CDR1 SGDLS and CDR2 YYNGEE. The CDR3 here is CASSVVGGNDEQYF. The CDR3 nucleotides are TGTGCCAGCAGCGTAGTGGGGGGCAACGACGAGCAGTACTTC. The whole variable domain, filled in from reference TRBV9 and TRBJ2-7, reads DSGVTQTPKHLITATGQRVTLRCSPRSGDLSVYWYQQSLDQGLQFLIQYYNGEERAKGNILERFSAQQFPDLHSELNLSSLELGDSALYFCASSVVGGNDEQYFGPGTRLTVT.

V and J are TRBV12-5 and TRBJ1-1; TRBD1 might be the D (6 bases). The germline V gene has CDR1 LGHNT and CDR2 FRNRAP. This CDR3 contains 14 residues. Trimming removed 6 bases at V and 11 bases at J, with 22 bases between. The CDR3 spells CASGEETGRRGAFF. For the CDR3, the DNA is TGTGCTAGTGGGGAAGAGACAGGCCGTAGGGGTGCTTTCTTT.

V and J are TRBV3-1 (or the pseudogene TRBV3-2) and TRBJ2-5; 8 bases line up with TRBD2. This CDR3 contains 16 residues. V shed 0 bases and J 10 bases; nucleotides not matched to a gene: 13. Per the germline V gene, CDR1 is LGHDT and CDR2 is YNNKEL (reference sequence). CDR3 coding DNA: TGTGCCAGCAGCCAAGAACGTACTAGCGGACAAGTGGGCCAGTACTTC. Its protein is CASSQERTSGQVGQYF.

V and J are TRBV6-2 or TRBV6-3 and TRBJ2-7; D gene unclear. The germline V and J ends were trimmed by 0 bases and 0 bases, with 18 bases remaining between them. CDR1 MNHEY and CDR2 SVGEGT come from the germline V gene. The length of the CDR3 is 18 residues. DNA for the CDR3: TGTGCCAGCAGTTACTCGACTGGCGTAGAAGGGTTCTCCTACGAGCAGTACTTC. The encoded protein is CASSYSTGVEGFSYEQYF.

The chain is built from TRBV25-1 and TRBJ1-4; TRBD1 matches at 7 bases. Trimming cost V 8 bases and J 2 bases; bases outside gene matches: 8. Germline assignment: CDR1 MGHDK and CDR2 SYGVNS. The CDR3 totals 15 residues. The CDR3 coding sequence is TGTGCCAGCTCCCGGTCGACAGGGACTAATGAAAAACTGTTTTTT. Translating gives CASSRSTGTNEKLFF.

The CDR3 loop reads CASTTTTSYEQYF. The CDR3 nucleotides read TGTGCCAGCACCACGACTACATCCTACGAGCAGTACTTC. The J gene is TRBJ2-7, the V gene TRBV2; TRBD2 might be the D (5 bases). The CDR3 consists of 13 residues. V dropped 7 bases and J dropped 1 base, with 11 bases sitting between them. CDR1 and CDR2 (germline): SNHLY, FYNNEI.

This clone was picked up a small number of times. V is TRBV3-1 (or the pseudogene TRBV3-2) and J is TRBJ1-6; 8 nucleotides line up with TRBD1. The ends lost 3 bases at V and 7 bases at J; junction bases unmatched: 8. This CDR3 is 16 amino acids long. CDR1 and CDR2 (germline): LGHDT, YNNKEL (reference sequence). The CDR3 DNA sequence: TGTGCCAGCAGCCAGGCCGGACAGGGAGGCAATTCACCCCTCCACTTT. This encodes CASSQAGQGGNSPLHF.

The chain couples TRBV7-9 to TRBJ2-1; TRBD2 matches at 12 bases. Germline loops: CDR1 SEHNR, CDR2 FQNEAQ (reference sequence). V lost 8 bases and J lost 7; bases outside the gene matches: 3. The length of the CDR3 is 13 residues. The DNA of the CDR3 is TGTGCCAGCCCGACTAGCGGGAGTAATGAGCAGTTCTTC. It specifies CASPTSGSNEQFF.

The CDR3 DNA is TGTGCCAGATGGGGTCTATCCCACAATGAGCAGTTCTTC. Its translation: CARWGLSHNEQFF. The V gene is TRBV6-5, the J gene TRBJ2-1; D is undetermined. Between the trimmed V and J ends, which lost 9 bases and 5 bases, there was a span of 14 bases. This CDR3 has 13 amino acids. The V gene's germline CDR1 is MNHEY and CDR2 SVGAGI.

V usage is TRBV29-1 and J usage is TRBJ2-1, with 8 positions matching TRBD2. The germline V gene encodes CDR1 SQVTM and CDR2 ANQGSEA. CDR3 size: 14 residues. Unmatched junction bases numbered 6, after V lost 4 bases and J lost 4 bases. Here the CDR3 reads CSVAQGLVYNEQFF. The CDR3, as DNA: TGCAGCGTTGCCCAGGGACTAGTTTACAATGAGCAGTTCTTC.

This clone was observed a single time. The V call is TRBV7-2, the J call TRBJ2-1, with D perhaps matching TRBD1 (6 bases). The CDR3 runs to 13 residues. CDR1 and CDR2 (germline): SGHTA, FQGNSA. Trimming stripped 5 bases from V and 9 bases from J, with 14 bases between. CDR3 in DNA: TGTGCCAGCAGCCTAATGGTACAGGGTGAGCAGTTCTTC. Translating gives CASSLMVQGEQFF. The full variable domain, completed using reference TRBV7-2 and TRBJ2-1, is GAGVSQSPSNKVTEKGKDVELRCDPISGHTALYWYRQSLGQGLEFLIYFQGNSAPDKSGLPSDRFSAERTGGSVSTLTIQRTQQEDSAVYLCASSLMVQGEQFFGPGTRLTVL.

The chain carries TRBV6-1 and TRBJ1-5, with no clear D. CDR1 and CDR2 (germline): MNHNS, SASEGT. Trimming shortened V by 3 bases and J by 4 bases, and 10 bases separated the two germline ends. This CDR3 is built from 14 residues. The CDR3 region is CASSDTNPNQPQHF. The DNA for the CDR3 is TGTGCCAGCAGTGATACTAATCCGAATCAGCCCCAGCATTTT.

This clone was recorded a few times. The genes are TRBV3-1 (or the pseudogene TRBV3-2) and TRBJ2-2, with 9 positions matching TRBD2. CDR3 length: 15 amino acids. Per the germline V gene, CDR1 is LGHDT and CDR2 is YNNKEL (reference sequence). The J segment lost 1 base and the V segment lost 4 bases, leaving 1 base of the junction unmatched. CDR3 nucleotide sequence: TGTGCCAGCAGCCTTAGCGGGGGGAACACCGGGGAGCTGTTTTTT. It encodes CASSLSGGNTGELFF.

This clone has a single count. The chain recombines TRBV20-1 with TRBJ1-5, with 8 nucleotides matching TRBD1. The CDR3 totals 13 residues. Looked up from germline, CDR1 is DFQATT and CDR2 is SNEGSKA (reference sequence). Losses at the gene ends were 3 bases for V and 6 bases for J; bases not matched to a gene: 4. The CDR3 protein is CSASSGGGQPQHF. The CDR3 nucleotides are TGCAGTGCTAGTTCAGGGGGCGGTCAGCCCCAGCATTTT.

The chain combines TRBV2 with TRBJ1-2; tentatively, D is TRBD1 (6 bases). Trimming shortened V by 5 bases and J by 2 bases, and 9 bases separated the two germline ends. Germline loops: CDR1 SNHLY, CDR2 FYNNEI. The CDR3 runs 13 residues. The CDR3 coding sequence is TGTGCCAGCAGTACCGGACAGAACTATGGCTACACCTTC. Amino acid sequence: CASSTGQNYGYTF.

The CDR3 DNA follows: TGCAGCGTTGAAGGGGGCACTTACACTGAAGCTTTCTTT. Translating gives CSVEGGTYTEAFF. The J gene is TRBJ1-1, the V gene TRBV29-1, with a weak D call TRBD1 (5 bases). Trimming took off 1 base at V and 3 bases at J, with 9 bases between the two ends. Germline CDR1 reads SQVTM; CDR2 reads ANQGSEA. This CDR3 comprises 13 residues.